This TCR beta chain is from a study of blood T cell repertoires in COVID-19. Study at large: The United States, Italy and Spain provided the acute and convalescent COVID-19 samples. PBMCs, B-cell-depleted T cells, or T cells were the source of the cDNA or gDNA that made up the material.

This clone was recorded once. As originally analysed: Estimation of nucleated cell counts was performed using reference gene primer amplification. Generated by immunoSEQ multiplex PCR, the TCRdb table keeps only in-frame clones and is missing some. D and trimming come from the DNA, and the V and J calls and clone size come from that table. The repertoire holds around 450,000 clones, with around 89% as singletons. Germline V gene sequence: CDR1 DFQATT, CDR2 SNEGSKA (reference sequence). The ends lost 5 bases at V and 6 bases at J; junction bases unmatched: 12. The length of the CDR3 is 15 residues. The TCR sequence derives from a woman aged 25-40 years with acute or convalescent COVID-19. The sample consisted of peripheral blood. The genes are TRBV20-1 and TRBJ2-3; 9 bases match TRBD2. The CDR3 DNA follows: TGCAGTGCTGGTGGGGCTAGCGGGGTGTTTGATACGCAGTATTTT. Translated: CSAGGASGVFDTQYF.